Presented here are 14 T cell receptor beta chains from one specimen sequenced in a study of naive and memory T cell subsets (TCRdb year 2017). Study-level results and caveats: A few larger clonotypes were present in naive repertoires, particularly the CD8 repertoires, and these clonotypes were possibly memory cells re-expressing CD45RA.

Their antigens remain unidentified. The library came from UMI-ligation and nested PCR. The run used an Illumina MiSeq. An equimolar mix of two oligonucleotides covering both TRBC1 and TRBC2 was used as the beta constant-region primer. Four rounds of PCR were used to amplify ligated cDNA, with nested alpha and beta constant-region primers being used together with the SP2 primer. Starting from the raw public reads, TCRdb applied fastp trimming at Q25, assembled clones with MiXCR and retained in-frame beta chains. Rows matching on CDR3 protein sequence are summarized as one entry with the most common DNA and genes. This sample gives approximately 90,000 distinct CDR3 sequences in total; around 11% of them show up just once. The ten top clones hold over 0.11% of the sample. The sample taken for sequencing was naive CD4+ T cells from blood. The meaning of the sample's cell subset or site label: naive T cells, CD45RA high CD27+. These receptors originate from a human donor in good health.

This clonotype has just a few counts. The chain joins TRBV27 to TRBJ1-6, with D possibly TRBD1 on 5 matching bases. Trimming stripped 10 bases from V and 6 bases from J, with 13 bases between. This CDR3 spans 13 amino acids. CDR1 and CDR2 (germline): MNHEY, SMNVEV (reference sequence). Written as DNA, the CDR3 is TGTGCCACTTCAATAAGGGGTAATTCACCCCTCCACTTT. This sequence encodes CATSIRGNSPLHF.

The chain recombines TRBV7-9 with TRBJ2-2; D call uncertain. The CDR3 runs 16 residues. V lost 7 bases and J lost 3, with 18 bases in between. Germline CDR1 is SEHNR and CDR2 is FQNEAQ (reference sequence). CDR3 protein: CASTRTNVLDTGELFF. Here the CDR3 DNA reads TGTGCCAGCACCCGAACCAATGTTTTGGACACCGGGGAGCTGTTTTTT. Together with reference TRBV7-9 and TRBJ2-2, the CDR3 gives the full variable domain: DTGVSQNPRHKITKRGQNVTFRCDPISEHNRLYWYRQTLGQGPEFLTYFQNEAQLEKSRLLSDRFSAERPKGSFSTLEIQRTEQGDSAMYLCASTRTNVLDTGELFFGEGSRLTVL.

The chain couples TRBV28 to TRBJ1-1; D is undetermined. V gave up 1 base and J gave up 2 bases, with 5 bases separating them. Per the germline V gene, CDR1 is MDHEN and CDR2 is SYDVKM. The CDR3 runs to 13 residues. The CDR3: CASSLLQNTEAFF. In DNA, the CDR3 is TGTGCCAGCAGTTTATTACAAAACACTGAAGCTTTCTTT.

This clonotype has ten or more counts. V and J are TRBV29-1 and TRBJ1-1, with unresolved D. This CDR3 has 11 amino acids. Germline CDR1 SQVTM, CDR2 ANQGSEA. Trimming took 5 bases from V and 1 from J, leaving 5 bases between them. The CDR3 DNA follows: TGCAGCGTTACCGGGAACACTGAAGCTTTCTTT. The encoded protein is CSVTGNTEAFF.

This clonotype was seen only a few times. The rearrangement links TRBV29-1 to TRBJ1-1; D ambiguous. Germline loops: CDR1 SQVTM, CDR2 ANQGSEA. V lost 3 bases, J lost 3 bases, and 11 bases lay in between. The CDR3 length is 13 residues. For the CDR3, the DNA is TGCAGCGTTGAGAGGCAGCTAGACACTGAAGCTTTCTTT. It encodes CSVERQLDTEAFF.

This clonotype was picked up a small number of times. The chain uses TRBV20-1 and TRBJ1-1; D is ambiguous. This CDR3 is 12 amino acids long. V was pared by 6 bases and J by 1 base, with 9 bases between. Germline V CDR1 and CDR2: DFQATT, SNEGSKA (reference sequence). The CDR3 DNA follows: TGCAGTGCCGTAGGAGGGAACACTGAAGCTTTCTTT. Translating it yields CSAVGGNTEAFF.

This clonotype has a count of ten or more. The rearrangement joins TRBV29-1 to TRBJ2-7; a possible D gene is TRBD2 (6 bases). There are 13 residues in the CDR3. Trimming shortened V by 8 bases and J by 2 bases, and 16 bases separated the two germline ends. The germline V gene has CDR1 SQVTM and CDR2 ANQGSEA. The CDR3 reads CSPRGGGTYEQYF. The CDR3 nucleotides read TGCAGCCCCCGTGGGGGAGGTACCTACGAGCAGTACTTC.

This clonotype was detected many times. CDR3 coding DNA: TGTGCCAGCAGAGCCTGGGGTGGCGAAACAGATACGCAGTATTTT. Amino acid sequence: CASRAWGGETDTQYF. The rearrangement uses TRBV12-3 or TRBV12-4 and TRBJ2-3; D gene ambiguous. V was pared by 6 bases and J by 3 bases, with 16 bases between. The CDR3 is 15 residues long.

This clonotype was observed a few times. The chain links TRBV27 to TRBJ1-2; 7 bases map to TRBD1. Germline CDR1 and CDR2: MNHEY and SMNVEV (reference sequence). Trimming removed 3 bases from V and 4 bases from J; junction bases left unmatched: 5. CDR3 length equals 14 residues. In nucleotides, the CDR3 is TGTGCCAGCAGTTTTCGGACAGGTCCCTATGGCTACACCTTC. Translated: CASSFRTGPYGYTF.

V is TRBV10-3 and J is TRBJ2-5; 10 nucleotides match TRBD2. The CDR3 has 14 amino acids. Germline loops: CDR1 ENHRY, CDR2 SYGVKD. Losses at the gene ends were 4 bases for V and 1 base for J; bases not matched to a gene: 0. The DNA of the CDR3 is TGTGCCATCAGTGGGACTAGCGGCCAAGAGACCCAGTACTTC. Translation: CAISGTSGQETQYF.

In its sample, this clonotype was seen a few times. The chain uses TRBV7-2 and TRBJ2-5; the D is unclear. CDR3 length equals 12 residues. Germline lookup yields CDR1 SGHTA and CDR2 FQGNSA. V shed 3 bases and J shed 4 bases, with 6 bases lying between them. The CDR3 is CASSFPGETQYF. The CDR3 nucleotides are TGTGCCAGCAGCTTCCCAGGAGAGACCCAGTACTTC.

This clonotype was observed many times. The CDR3 DNA sequence: TGTGCCAGCAGCGTAGAACCCGGGGAGCTGTTTTTT. Translating gives CASSVEPGELFF. The chain recombines TRBV9 with TRBJ2-2, with no clear D. Germline assignment: CDR1 SGDLS and CDR2 YYNGEE. The CDR3 runs 12 residues. Trimming cost V 0 bases and J 6 bases, with 3 bases left between them.

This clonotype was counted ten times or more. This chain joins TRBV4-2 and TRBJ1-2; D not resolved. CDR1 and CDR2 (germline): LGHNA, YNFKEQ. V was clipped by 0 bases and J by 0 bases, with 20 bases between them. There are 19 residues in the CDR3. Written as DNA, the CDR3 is TGTGCCAGCAGCCAAGATGGTGTGGCAGGATTAGTAGCTAACTATGGCTACACCTTC. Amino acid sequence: CASSQDGVAGLVANYGYTF.

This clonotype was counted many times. The CDR3: CASSRTPWDGSYEQYF. DNA for the CDR3: TGTGCCAGCAGTAGAACGCCCTGGGACGGCTCCTACGAGCAGTACTTC. The rearrangement uses TRBV9 and TRBJ2-7; either TRBD1 or TRBD2 may supply D (5 bases each). This CDR3 comprises 16 residues. The V end lost 5 bases, the J end lost 0 bases, and 18 bases lay between the germline ends. The germline CDR1 and CDR2 sequences are SGDLS and YYNGEE. The entire variable domain, with the rest obtained from reference TRBV9 and TRBJ2-7, is as follows: DSGVTQTPKHLITATGQRVTLRCSPRSGDLSVYWYQQSLDQGLQFLIQYYNGEERAKGNILERFSAQQFPDLHSELNLSSLELGDSALYFCASSRTPWDGSYEQYFGPGTRLTVT.